This note documents a single TCR beta chain sequence. This clonotype was seen only a few times. Its target antigen remains unknown. No base qualities exist here, and no much larger clone lies one base off it. The time point label for this specimen denotes: newly diagnosed GD, antithyroid drugs for less than 3 months. RNA was extracted from PBMCs in TRIzol for both TCR sequencing and RNA sequencing. The diagnosis of Graves' disease was made according to American Thyroid Association guidelines. Patients for the study were recruited at an endocrinology department in Xi'an, China. Each patient gave approximately 9.7 milliliters of peripheral blood, collected in an EDTA anticoagulant tube. Ficoll Paque Plus density gradient separation was used to isolate PBMCs, and no additional T cell sorting was done. RNA quality was checked with an Agilent 2100 Bioanalyzer and agarose gel, and concentration with a NanoDrop 2000.

This record comes from a study of regulatory T cells in long-lasting Graves disease (dated by TCRdb to 2020 to 2023). Background for the entire study: Antithyroid drugs had been taken for less than 3 months by newly diagnosed Graves' disease patients. The study was conducted in China and was registered as a clinical trial. A total of around 35 samples underwent TCR sequencing: around 13 from persistent and some 20 from newly diagnosed Graves' disease patients. Patients with persistent Graves' disease were compared with patients with newly diagnosed Graves' disease using TCR sequencing and RNA sequencing of peripheral blood.

The investigation overall reported the following: The authors acknowledged the small sample size as a limitation that may reduce accuracy. TRBV28, TRBJ1-2 and TRBJ2-5 were preferentially used in persistent disease, while TRBV20-1 and TRBJ2-1 were favored in newly diagnosed disease. More public clonotypes were shared among persistent patients (under 3,000) than among newly diagnosed patients (roughly 960). Only peripheral blood was studied, because thyroid tissue, the primary lesion, was inaccessible. Sequencing and analysis were limited to the TCR beta chain. Compared with newly diagnosed patients, patients with persistent Graves' disease had lower TCR Shannon entropy and fewer highly expanded clones, which suggests clonal expansion.

Trimming accounts for 5 bases at V and 3 bases at J, while the number of junction bases matched to no gene is 7. The cysteine opens and the phenylalanine closes a CDR3 of 14 amino acids. Of all the DNA, just the CDR3 is kept, 42 bases in frame from base 1. Taken from the germline V gene (reference sequence), the CDR1 and CDR2 loops are DFQATT and SNEGSKA. Receptors were amplified or captured by multiplex PCR. The sequencing machine was an Illumina HiSeq 4000. CDR3 regions were amplified by Arm-PCR with iRepertoire HTBI primers to construct TCR beta libraries. Gel purification was performed on PCR products prior to sequencing. The authors' analysis ran thus. Gene usage analysis of CDR3 amino acid clonotypes used the roughly 60 TRBV and about 15 TRBJ segments found across samples. COPE and FqMerger were used to merge filtered high-quality paired reads into contigs. BLAST was used to align contigs to the IMGT TRBV, TRBD and TRBJ reference genes, and CDR3 was defined following IMGT. Highly expanded clones were defined as clonotypes with a frequency above 0.1%. Shannon entropy served as the measure of repertoire diversity, while the Gini coefficient captured V-J evenness. A clonotype was considered public if more than one individual shared it. TCRdb trimmed the raw reads at Q25, called clones with MiXCR and kept productive beta chains. Each record represents a unique CDR3 protein, reported with the most common genes and DNA among its rows. The V and J calls follow TCRdb's processing rather than the paper's. Within this sample are roughly 320,000 distinct CDR3 sequences, with over 15% of them counted one time only. The top ten hold 25% to 30% of the sample.

The sample also formed part of further work on T cells in Graves' hyperthyroidism and ophthalmopathy. The second study also describes: A patient counted as having stable Graves' hyperthyroidism if no progression to ophthalmopathy occurred over 18 months of follow-up. Hyperthyroidism patients were newly diagnosed, had a disease duration of under 2 months, and were aged 18 to 65 years. Patients with uncontrolled infections, other autoimmune diseases, pregnancy or lactation were excluded. Diagnoses were based on clinical symptoms, serum thyroxine and TRAb, thyroid ultrasound and orbital computed tomography. The TCR CDR3 was subjected to a first round of RT-PCR using the HTBI primer set and the Qiagen OneStep RT-PCR kit. Blood samples also contained most of the expanded thyroid clonotypes (frequency above 0.001), which suggests that blood repertoires may reflect thyroid immune responses. Ophthalmopathy was separated from stable hyperthyroidism by a 13 V-J signature model, with approximately 90% sensitivity and approximately 81% specificity obtained in cross-validation and 80%/75% obtained in testing. In validation, the model predicted progression to ophthalmopathy a median of roughly 6.2 months before onset, with 65% to 71% sensitivity and about 75% specificity. TCR V-J signatures able to tell the groups apart were searched for in a discovery cohort of 90 to 100 patients, of whom more than 40 had Graves' ophthalmopathy and roughly 58 had stable Graves' hyperthyroidism. Prospective prediction of ophthalmopathy was tested in an independent validation cohort of fewer than 20 hyperthyroidism patients and 15 to 17 patients who later progressed to ophthalmopathy. The roughly 91 discovery patients were randomly split 7:3 into training and test sets. In addition, the study compared T-cell repertoires in thyroid tissue and in blood from about 6 Graves' hyperthyroidism patients. After sampling, hyperthyroidism patients received methimazole starting at 30 mg daily, and ophthalmopathy patients received high-dose intravenous methylprednisolone. Libraries were constructed in a second round of multiplex PCR, after which size selection and purification were performed. Libraries were sequenced paired-end with 100 bp reads on an Illumina HiSeq2000. SOAPnuke was used to process the raw data, with reads discarded if the reads contained adapters or uncalled bases, had a mean Phred below 15, or lacked an exact constant-primer or identifier match. High-quality paired reads were merged using COPE v1.2.5, and each unique nucleotide sequence was defined as a clonotype. MiTCR v1.1 was used to align the clonotypes against IMGT TRBV, TRBD and TRBJ reference segments. The analysis was restricted to V-J combinations with a frequency above 0.0001, which together covered about 99% of the repertoires. The TCS score was defined as F50 (clonal expansion) divided by E x V (chaos), with BLOSUM62-based TCRdist calculated between CDR3 peptides within each V-J. Welch's t-statistics and random forest reduced several hundred V-J features to roughly 13, which were used in a naive Bayes classifier (R e1071). No statistical method was used to fix the sample size in advance, and group allocation was not hidden from the investigators. TCR Vbeta CDR3 sequencing of 140 or so peripheral blood samples (fewer than 45 ophthalmopathy, under 80 hyperthyroidism and roughly 17 progressor patients) is reported in the paper.

The source was peripheral blood mononuclear cells (PBMCs), collected at new diagnosis, from a patient treated with antithyroid drugs. The sequence was obtained from a man in his forties with Graves disease. Donor details come from another sample of the same person, matched by shared clones. The rearranged chain carries TRBV20-1 and TRBJ2-3; 8 bases in the middle match TRBD1. CDR3 loop: CSASQGGGTDTQYF. The DNA reads TGCAGTGCTTCACAGGGGGGAGGTACAGATACGCAGTATTTT.